This note documents a single T cell receptor (beta chain) sequence. Authors' analysis steps: Estimation of nucleated cell counts relied on the amplification of reference gene primers. Sequenced by immunoSEQ multiplex PCR; TCRdb stores in-frame clones only, minus some. The DNA gave D and trimming, while V, J and clone size come from that table. The repertoire holds about 110,000 clones, with roughly 80% as singletons. Germline V gene data show CDR1 as MGHRA and CDR2 as YSYEKL. This CDR3 is 15 amino acids long. V lost 0 bases, J lost 3 bases, and 10 bases lay in between. This sample is part of a study of blood T cell repertoires in COVID-19. Study information: COVID-19 samples, acute and convalescent, were from the United States, Italy and Spain. Nucleic acid was either cDNA or gDNA, and it came from T cells, B-cell-depleted T cells, or PBMCs.

This TCR was sampled from a woman in her fifties or sixties with acute or convalescent COVID-19. This sequence joins TRBV4-1 and TRBJ2-3; D is unresolved. The sequenced material came from peripheral blood. The CDR3 loop reads CASSQERGATDTQYF. DNA of the CDR3: TGCGCCAGCAGCCAAGAGAGAGGCGCTACAGATACGCAGTATTTT.